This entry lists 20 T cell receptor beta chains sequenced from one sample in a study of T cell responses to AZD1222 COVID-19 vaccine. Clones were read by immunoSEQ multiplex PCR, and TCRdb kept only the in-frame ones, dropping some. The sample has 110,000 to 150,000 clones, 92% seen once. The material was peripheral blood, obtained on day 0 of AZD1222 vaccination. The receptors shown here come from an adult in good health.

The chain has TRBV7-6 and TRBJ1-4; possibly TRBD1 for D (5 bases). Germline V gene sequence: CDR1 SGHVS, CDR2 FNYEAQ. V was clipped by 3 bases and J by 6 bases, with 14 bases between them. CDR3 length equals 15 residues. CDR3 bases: TGTGCCAGCAGCTTGGATGCAGGGTTATATGAAAAACTGTTTTTT. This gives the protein CASSLDAGLYEKLFF.

CDR3 nucleotide sequence: TGTGCCAGTAGCCACAGGGATAGCAATCAGCCCCAGCATTTT. This translates into CASSHRDSNQPQHF. The chain recombines TRBV19 with TRBJ1-5, with D tentatively TRBD1 (6 bases). This CDR3 spans 14 amino acids. CDR1 and CDR2 from the germline V gene are LNHDA and SQIVND (reference sequence). V shed 6 bases and J shed 0 bases, with 9 bases lying between them.

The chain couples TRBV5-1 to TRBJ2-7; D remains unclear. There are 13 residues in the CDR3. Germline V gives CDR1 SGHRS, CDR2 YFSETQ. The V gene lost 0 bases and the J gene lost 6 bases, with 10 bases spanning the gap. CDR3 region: CASSLVADGEQYF. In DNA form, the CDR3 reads TGCGCCAGCAGCTTGGTGGCAGATGGCGAGCAGTACTTC.

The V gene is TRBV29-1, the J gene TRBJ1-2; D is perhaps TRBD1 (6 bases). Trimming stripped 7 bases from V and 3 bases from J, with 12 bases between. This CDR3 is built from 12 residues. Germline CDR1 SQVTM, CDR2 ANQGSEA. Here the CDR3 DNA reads TGCAGCGGCGAACAGGGAGACTATGGCTACACCTTC. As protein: CSGEQGDYGYTF. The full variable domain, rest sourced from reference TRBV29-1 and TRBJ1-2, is SAVISQKPSRDICQRGTSLTIQCQVDSQVTMMFWYRQQPGQSLTLIATANQGSEATYESGFVIDKFPISRPNLTFSTLTVSNMSPEDSSIYLCSGEQGDYGYTFGSGTRLTVV.

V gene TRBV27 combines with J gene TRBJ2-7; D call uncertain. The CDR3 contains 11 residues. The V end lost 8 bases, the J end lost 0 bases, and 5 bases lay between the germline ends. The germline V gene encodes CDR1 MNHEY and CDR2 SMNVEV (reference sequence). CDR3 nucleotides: TGTGCCAGCTCCTCCTCCTACGAGCAGTACTTC. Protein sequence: CASSSSYEQYF.

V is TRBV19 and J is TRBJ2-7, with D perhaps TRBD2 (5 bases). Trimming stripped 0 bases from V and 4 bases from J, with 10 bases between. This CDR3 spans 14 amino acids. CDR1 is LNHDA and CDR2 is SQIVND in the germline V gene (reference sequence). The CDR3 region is CASSIDLWEYEQYF. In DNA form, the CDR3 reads TGTGCCAGTAGTATAGATCTATGGGAGTACGAGCAGTACTTC.

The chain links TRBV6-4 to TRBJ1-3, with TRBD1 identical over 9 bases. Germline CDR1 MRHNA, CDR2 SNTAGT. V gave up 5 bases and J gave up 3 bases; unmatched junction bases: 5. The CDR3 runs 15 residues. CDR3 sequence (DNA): TGTGCCAGCAGTCCGGGACAGGGCGGTGGAAACACCATATATTTT. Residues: CASSPGQGGGNTIYF.

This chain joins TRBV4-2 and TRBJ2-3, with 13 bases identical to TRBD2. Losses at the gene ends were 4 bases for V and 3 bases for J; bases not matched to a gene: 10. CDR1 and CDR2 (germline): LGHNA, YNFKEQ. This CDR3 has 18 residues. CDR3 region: CASSPGLAGIDWTDTQYF. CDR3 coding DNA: TGTGCCAGCAGCCCGGGACTAGCGGGGATTGACTGGACAGATACGCAGTATTTT.

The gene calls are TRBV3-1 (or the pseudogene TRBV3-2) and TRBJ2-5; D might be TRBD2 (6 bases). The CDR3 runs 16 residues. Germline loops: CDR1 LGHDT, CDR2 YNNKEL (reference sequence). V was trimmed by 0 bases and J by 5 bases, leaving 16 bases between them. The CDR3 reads CASSQDLSGSTETQYF. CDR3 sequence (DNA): TGTGCCAGCAGCCAAGATCTTTCCGGGAGTACGGAGACCCAGTACTTC.

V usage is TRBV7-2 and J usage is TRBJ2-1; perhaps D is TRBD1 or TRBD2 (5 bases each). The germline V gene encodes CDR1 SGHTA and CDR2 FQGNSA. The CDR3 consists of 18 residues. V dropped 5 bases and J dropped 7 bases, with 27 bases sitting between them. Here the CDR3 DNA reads TGTGCCAGCAGCCTATCCCTGTTACTAGGGACGATTACGAATGAGCAGTTCTTC. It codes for CASSLSLLLGTITNEQFF.

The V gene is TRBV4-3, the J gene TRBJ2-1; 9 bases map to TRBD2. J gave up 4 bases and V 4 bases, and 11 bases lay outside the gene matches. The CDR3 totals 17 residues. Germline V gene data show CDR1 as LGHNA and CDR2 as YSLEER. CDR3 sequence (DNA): TGCGCCAGCAGCCCCGAAGGGGCTAGCGGGGATTACAATGAGCAGTTCTTC. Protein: CASSPEGASGDYNEQFF.

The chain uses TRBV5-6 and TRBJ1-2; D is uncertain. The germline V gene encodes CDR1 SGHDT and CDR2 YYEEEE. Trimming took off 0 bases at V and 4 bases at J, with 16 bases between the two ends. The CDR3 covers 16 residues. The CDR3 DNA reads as TGTGCCAGCAGCTTGGACGGTAGGGTCTCTGGCTATGGCTACACCTTC. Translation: CASSLDGRVSGYGYTF.

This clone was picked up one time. CDR3 DNA: TGTGCCAGCAGTTTAAGGATCGGGGCGAGCTCTGGAAACACCATATATTTT. Encoded protein: CASSLRIGASSGNTIYF. The V and J genes are TRBV27 and TRBJ1-3; the D gene is possibly TRBD1 (5 bases). V was pared by 2 bases and J by 0 bases, with 14 bases between. CDR1 is MNHEY and CDR2 is SMNVEV in the germline V gene (reference sequence). The CDR3 sequence is 17 residues long.

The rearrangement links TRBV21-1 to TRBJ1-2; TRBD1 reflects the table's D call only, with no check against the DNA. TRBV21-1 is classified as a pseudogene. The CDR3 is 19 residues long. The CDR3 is CASRAAKTGTGGGGYGYTF. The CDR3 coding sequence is TGTGCCAGCAGAGCCGCAAAAACCGGGACAGGGGGCGGCGGCTATGGCTACACCTTC.

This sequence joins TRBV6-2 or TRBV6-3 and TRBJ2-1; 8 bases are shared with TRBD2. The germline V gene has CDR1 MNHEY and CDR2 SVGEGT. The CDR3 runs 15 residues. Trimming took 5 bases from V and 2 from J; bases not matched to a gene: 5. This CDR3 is CASSRGLAAYNEQFF. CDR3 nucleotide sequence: TGTGCCAGCAGTCGCGGACTAGCTGCCTACAATGAGCAGTTCTTC.

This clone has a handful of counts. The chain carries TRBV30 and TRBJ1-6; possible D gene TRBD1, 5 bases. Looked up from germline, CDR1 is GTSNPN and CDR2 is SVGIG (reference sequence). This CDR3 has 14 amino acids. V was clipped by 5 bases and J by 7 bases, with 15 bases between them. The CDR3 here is CAWAGGTLNSPLHF. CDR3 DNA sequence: TGTGCCTGGGCCGGGGGGACCCTCAATTCACCCCTCCACTTT.

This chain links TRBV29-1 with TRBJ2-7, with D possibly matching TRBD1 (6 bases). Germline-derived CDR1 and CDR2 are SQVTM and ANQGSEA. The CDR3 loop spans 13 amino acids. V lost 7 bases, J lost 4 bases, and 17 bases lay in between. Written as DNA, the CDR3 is TGCAGCGCAAAGGCCACAGGGCTATACGAGCAGTACTTC. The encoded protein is CSAKATGLYEQYF.

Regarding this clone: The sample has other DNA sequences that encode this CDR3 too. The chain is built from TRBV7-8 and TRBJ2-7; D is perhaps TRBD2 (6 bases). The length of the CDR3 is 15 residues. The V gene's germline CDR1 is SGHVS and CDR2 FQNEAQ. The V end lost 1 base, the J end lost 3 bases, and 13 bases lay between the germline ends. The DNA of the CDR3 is TGTGCCAGCAGCTTAGAGACTAGTGGGATCTACGAGCAGTACTTC. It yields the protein CASSLETSGIYEQYF.

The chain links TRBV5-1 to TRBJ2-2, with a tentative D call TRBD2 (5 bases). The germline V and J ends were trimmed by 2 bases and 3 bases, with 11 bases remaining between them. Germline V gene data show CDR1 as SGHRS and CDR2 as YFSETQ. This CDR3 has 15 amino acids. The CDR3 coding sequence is TGCGCCAGCAGCTTAGGACTCCCAGACACCGGGGAGCTGTTTTTT. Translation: CASSLGLPDTGELFF. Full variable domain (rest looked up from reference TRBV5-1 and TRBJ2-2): KAGVTQTPRYLIKTRGQQVTLSCSPISGHRSVSWYQQTPGQGLQFLFEYFSETQRNKGNFPGRFSGRQFSNSRSEMNVSTLELGDSALYLCASSLGLPDTGELFFGEGSRLTVL.

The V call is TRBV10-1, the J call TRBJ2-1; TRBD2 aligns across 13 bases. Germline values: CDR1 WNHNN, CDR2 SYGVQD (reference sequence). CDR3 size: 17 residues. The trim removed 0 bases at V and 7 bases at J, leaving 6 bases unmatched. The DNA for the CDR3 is TGCGCCAGCAGTGAGTCGAGACTAGCGGGAGGAGGGAATGAGCAGTTCTTC. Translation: CASSESRLAGGGNEQFF.